The present T cell receptor beta chain was sequenced within a study of T cell responses to AZD1222 COVID-19 vaccine. Points from the study as a whole: Unmutated variant regions are reportedly targeted by nearly half of spike-specific TCRs.

This clone showed up just once. Its target is not known. CDR3 length: 16 residues. V lost 1 base, J lost 1 base, and 14 bases lay in between. The germline V gene has CDR1 SGHTA and CDR2 FQGTGA. Method: immunoSEQ multiplex PCR; TCRdb's copy keeps in-frame clones and lacks some. The sample includes 100,000 to 150,000 clones, more than 70% of them seen just once. This clonotype was obtained from an adult in good health. Specimen: peripheral blood, collected on day 0 of AZD1222 vaccination. The V and J genes are TRBV7-3 and TRBJ2-7, with D maybe TRBD1 (5 bases). The CDR3 loop reads CASSLSRGRESYEQYF. Written as DNA, the CDR3 is TGTGCCAGCAGCTTAAGTAGGGGTAGAGAGTCCTACGAGCAGTACTTC.